Sequencing of this T cell receptor beta chain was carried out in a study of response to subunit inactivated influenza vaccine. Study results and limitations: After each seasonal influenza vaccination, few new T cells are recruited, the authors suggested.

V was pared by 0 bases and J by 5 bases, with 5 bases of the junction left unmatched. The CDR3 has 15 residues. Germline CDR1 SGHRS, CDR2 YFSETQ. TCRdb re-called the RT-PCR reads with MiXCR, one entry per CDR3 protein. The data show about 530,000 distinct CDR3 sequences, 10% to 15% seen once. This clonotype was detected only a few times. The antigen is undetermined. This receptor was identified in a man over 45 who received an inactivated influenza vaccine. The V gene is TRBV5-1, the J gene TRBJ2-7; TRBD2 aligns across 10 bases. Sample: PBMCs from blood, taken 45 days after vaccination. The CDR3 DNA follows: TGCGCCAGCAGCTTGGAGGGACTAGCGATCGACGAGCAGTACTTC. Encoded protein: CASSLEGLAIDEQYF.